A selection of T cell receptor beta chains follows, all from one sample in a study of T cell repertoires in cytomegalovirus infection. TCRdb processed the reads anew with MiXCR; each CDR3 protein has one entry. Here the sample spans some 600,000 distinct CDR3 sequences, around 24% being singletons. Sequenced input: CD8+ T cells from PBMCs. The receptors stem from a human donor in good health (CMV status not recorded). Some clones in this sample may be carry-over from other donors' samples. Both conserved end residues are part of each CDR3. A D gene is named only where the DNA matches it firmly. Some rows have no size entry. The others give once, few or many, or a class for an expanded clone.

CDR3	DNA	J	size	D	V
CASSYSYGTEAFF	TGTGCCAGCAGTTACTCATACGGCACTGAAGCTTTCTTT	TRBJ1-1	few	-	TRBV6-2/TRBV6-3
CASSQDGGAAGELFF	TGTGCCAGCAGCCAAGACGGGGGGGCAGCCGGGGAGCTGTTTTTT	TRBJ2-2	many	TRBD2	TRBV4-2
CASSQDTGLNTEAFF	TGCGCCAGCAGCCAAGATACAGGGTTGAACACTGAAGCTTTCTTT	TRBJ1-1	-	-	TRBV4-1
CTSSPRIPSTDTQYF	TGTACCAGCAGTCCTCGGATTCCAAGCACAGATACGCAGTATTTT	TRBJ2-3	-	-	TRBV28
CASSQVPRDNEQFF	TGCGCCAGCAGCCAAGTACCGCGGGACAATGAGCAGTTCTTC	TRBJ2-1	many	-	TRBV4-1
CASSSRGVVYDEQFF	TGTGCCAGCAGCTCGAGGGGGGTCGTGTATGATGAGCAGTTCTTC	TRBJ2-1	few	-	TRBV13
CASALGGGGLQETQYF	TGCGCCAGCGCCCTTGGCGGCGGGGGCCTCCAAGAGACCCAGTACTTC	TRBJ2-5	many	-	TRBV5-1
CSVDEASAEAFF	TGCAGCGTTGATGAGGCCTCGGCTGAAGCTTTCTTT	TRBJ1-1	-	-	TRBV29-1
CAIRTGKHEQYF	TGTGCCATCAGGACAGGGAAGCACGAGCAGTACTTC	TRBJ2-7	-	TRBD1	TRBV10-3
CASSLGISTDTQYF	TGTGCCAGCAGCCTAGGTATCAGCACAGATACGCAGTATTTT	TRBJ2-3	many	-	TRBV7-6
CASSEGGTQYF	TGTGCCAGCAGTGAAGGGGGGACCCAGTACTTC	TRBJ2-5	many	-	TRBV6-1
CASKSRITDTQYF	TGTGCCAGCAAAAGCAGGATCACAGATACGCAGTATTTT	TRBJ2-3	-	-	TRBV5-5
CASSPRAGGYTQYF	TGTGCCAGCAGCCCTCGAGCGGGGGGGTATACGCAGTATTTT	TRBJ2-3	few	TRBD2	TRBV11-2
CASTIGDYDTDTQYF	TGTGCCAGCACCATAGGGGACTACGACACAGATACGCAGTATTTT	TRBJ2-3	many	TRBD2	TRBV12-3/TRBV12-4
CASNLETSTDTQYF	TGCGCCAGCAACTTGGAAACTAGCACAGATACGCAGTATTTT	TRBJ2-3	-	-	TRBV5-1
CASDSSGGATDTQYF	TGTGCCAGCGACTCTAGCGGGGGGGCGACAGATACGCAGTATTTT	TRBJ2-3	many	TRBD2	TRBV27
CSAQGVNAEAFF	TGCAGTGCTCAGGGAGTGAATGCTGAAGCTTTCTTT	TRBJ1-1	few	-	TRBV20-1
CASSYSRGQNEQFF	TGTGCCAGCAGTTACTCTAGGGGGCAGAATGAGCAGTTCTTC	TRBJ2-1	-	TRBD1	TRBV6-6
CSVLWGGDTQYF	TGCAGCGTTCTATGGGGCGGAGATACGCAGTATTTT	TRBJ2-3	few	-	TRBV29-1
CSALRPRTQLGYGYTF	TGCAGTGCTCTACGGCCACGGACCCAATTGGGGTATGGCTACACCTTC	TRBJ1-2	-	-	TRBV20-1
CASSNRESGANVLTF	TGTGCCAGCAGCAACAGGGAGTCTGGGGCCAACGTCCTGACTTTC	TRBJ2-6	-	-	TRBV2
CSVEDQAGGVTGELFF	TGCAGCGTTGAAGACCAAGCGGGGGGGGTCACCGGGGAGCTGTTTTTT	TRBJ2-2	-	TRBD2	TRBV29-1
CASSELFGQDEAFF	TGTGCCAGCAGTGAACTTTTCGGGCAGGATGAAGCTTTCTTT	TRBJ1-1	-	-	TRBV2
CASSFRTLGGYTF	TGTGCCAGCAGCTTCCGGACTCTGGGTGGCTACACCTTC	TRBJ1-2	many	-	TRBV7-4
CASSTTGAYGYTF	TGTGCCAGCAGCACCACGGGGGCCTATGGCTACACCTTC	TRBJ1-2	-	-	TRBV7-9
CASRQTGSSGNTIYF	TGTGCCAGCAGACAAACAGGGTCCTCTGGAAACACCATATATTTT	TRBJ1-3	many	-	TRBV7-2
CASSSRTPPGETQYF	TGTGCCAGCAGCTCCAGGACCCCACCGGGAGAGACCCAGTACTTC	TRBJ2-5	many	-	TRBV7-2